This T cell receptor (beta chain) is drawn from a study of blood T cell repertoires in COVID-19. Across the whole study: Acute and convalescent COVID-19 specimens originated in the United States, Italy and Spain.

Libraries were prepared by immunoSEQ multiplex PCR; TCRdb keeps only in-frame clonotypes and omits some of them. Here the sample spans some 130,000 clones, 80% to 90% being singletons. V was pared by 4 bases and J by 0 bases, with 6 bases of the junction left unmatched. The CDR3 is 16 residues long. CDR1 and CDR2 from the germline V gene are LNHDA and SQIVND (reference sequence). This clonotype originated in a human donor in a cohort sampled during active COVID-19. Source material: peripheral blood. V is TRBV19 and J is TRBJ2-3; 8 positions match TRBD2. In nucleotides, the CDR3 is TGTGCCAGTAGTACCGCTAGCGGGTTTAGCACAGATACGCAGTATTTT. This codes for CASSTASGFSTDTQYF.